This entry features one T cell receptor beta chain sequence. The data are from a study of T cell responses to AZD1222 COVID-19 vaccine. The germline V gene has CDR1 SQVTM and CDR2 ANQGSEA. This CDR3 region has 14 residues. Trimming took off 5 bases at V and 2 bases at J, with 12 bases between the two ends. TCRdb keeps only in-frame clones here, not all; method: immunoSEQ multiplex PCR. Among fewer than 85,000 clones listed, 88% were seen once. The sequencing here drew on peripheral blood, taken on day 0 of AZD1222 vaccination. The source is an adult in good health. J is TRBJ2-2 and V is TRBV29-1; TRBD1 might be the D (6 bases). Written as DNA, the CDR3 is TGCAGCGTTCCGGGACAAGATAACACCGGGGAGCTGTTTTTT. Protein sequence: CSVPGQDNTGELFF.